This TCR beta chain was sequenced in a study of neurological immune-mediated disorders. V was trimmed by 0 bases and J by 4 bases, leaving 13 bases between them. Per the germline V gene, CDR1 is MNHNS and CDR2 is SASEGT. This CDR3 is 16 amino acids long. TCRdb used MiXCR to reprocess the 5' RACE reads, holding one entry per CDR3 protein. The data show approximately 50,000 distinct CDR3 sequences, with 3% to 3.5% seen just once and approximately 6.3% held by the top ten. This clonotype was seen at least ten times. The V call is TRBV6-1, the J call TRBJ1-5; D remains unclear. The specimen was PBMCs. The source is a man in his forties with multiple sclerosis. The CDR3 bases are TGTGCCAGCAGTGAAGCGCTTCTAATGGGGAATCAGCCCCAGCATTTT. Protein: CASSEALLMGNQPQHF.